The source of this T cell receptor (beta chain) is a study of cytomegalovirus exposure and HLA in healthy donors. Study-wide context: Of around 400 genotyped donors, roughly 80% grouped in the Caucasian-associated ancestry cluster. Study outcomes and limitations: Confirmation in vitro established that a few CMV-associated chains were specific for CMV antigens. An analysis done earlier found most TCR beta V segments productive about 87% or about 30% of the time.

Comment on this clone: Its antigen is not known.

Primers included in the PCR were 60 Vbeta and 13 Jbeta primers. TCRdb's table, derived via immunoSEQ multiplex PCR, lists solely in-frame clones and lacks some. The sample lists tens of thousands of clones; over 70% were seen once. Germline V gives CDR1 SGHDT, CDR2 YYEEEE. Trimming shortened V by 0 bases and J by 4 bases, and 11 bases separated the two germline ends. CDR3 length: 14 residues. The V and J genes are TRBV5-6 and TRBJ2-7; D is perhaps TRBD1 (5 bases). The sample taken for sequencing was PBMCs. The TCR comes from a man between 45 and 60 years old in good health and CMV-seronegative. CDR3 sequence (DNA): TGTGCCAGCAGCTTGGAGGGGCTGGATTACGAGCAGTACTTC. Residues: CASSLEGLDYEQYF.